These 15 T cell receptor beta chains originate from one sample sequenced in a study of blood T cells in healthy people across ages (dated by TCRdb to between 2014 and 2017). The library was generated by 5' RACE. TCRdb names Illumina HiSeq 2500 as the instrument used. A second about 7 to 12 cycle PCR used a sample-barcoded 5' primer and a J-beta primer mix. TCRdb ran its own pipeline on the public reads, namely fastp trimming at Q25 and MiXCR clone calling, and kept in-frame beta chains. Every CDR3 protein is listed once, alongside the most common genes and DNA of its rows. Recorded for this sample are just under 750,000 distinct CDR3 sequences; 22% of them occurred a single time. Together, the top ten hold around 21% of the sample. Input material: blood. The receptors derive from a man aged 65-85 years in good health.

This clonotype was seen a few times. The genes are TRBV7-9 and TRBJ2-3, with 7 bases identical to TRBD1. The V gene end was trimmed by 4 bases and the J gene end by 5 bases; junction bases not matched to a gene: 6. Germline V gives CDR1 SEHNR, CDR2 FQNEAQ (reference sequence). CDR3 length equals 14 residues. CDR3 sequence: CASSSGQQGDTQYF. In nucleotides, the CDR3 is TGTGCCAGCAGCTCGGGACAGCAGGGAGATACGCAGTATTTT.

The genes are TRBV4-2 and TRBJ2-1; D is uncertain. V lost 2 bases and J lost 9, with 8 bases in between. Looked up from germline, CDR1 is LGHNA and CDR2 is YNFKEQ. The CDR3 covers 12 residues. For the CDR3, the DNA is TGTGCCAGCAGCCAACAATTGGGTGAGCAGTTCTTC. Its translation is CASSQQLGEQFF.

There are a few counts of this clonotype. This rearrangement joins TRBV20-1 to TRBJ2-1; 11 bases match TRBD1. The CDR3 sequence is 15 residues long. Germline V lookup: CDR1 DFQATT, CDR2 SNEGSKA (reference sequence). V was pared by 0 bases and J by 7 bases, with 5 bases of the junction left unmatched. CDR3 sequence (DNA): TGCAGTGCTAGAGATTCGGACAGGGGGCTTAATGAGCAGTTCTTC. Residues: CSARDSDRGLNEQFF.

The table lists this clonotype with a few counts. This chain links TRBV29-1 with TRBJ2-1; D might be TRBD1 or TRBD2, each matching 5 bases. The CDR3 contains 13 residues. V was trimmed by 6 bases and J by 6 bases, leaving 15 bases between them. The germline CDR1 and CDR2 sequences are SQVTM and ANQGSEA. CDR3 bases: TGCAGCGTCGAGGGACCCGAGAGCAATGAGCAGTTCTTC. This translates into CSVEGPESNEQFF.

This clonotype was seen only a few times. The J gene is TRBJ2-3, the V gene TRBV12-3 or TRBV12-4; unclear D gene. V dropped 5 bases and J dropped 0 bases, with 12 bases sitting between them. This CDR3 has 15 residues. The chain's CDR3 is CASSLELASTDTQYF. DNA for the CDR3: TGTGCCAGCAGTCTAGAGCTGGCTAGCACAGATACGCAGTATTTT.

The genes are TRBV6-1 and TRBJ1-5; D ambiguous. In germline, CDR1 is MNHNS, CDR2 SASEGT. The CDR3 is 15 amino acids. V shed 4 bases and J shed 4 bases, with 14 bases lying between them. The CDR3 bases are TGTGCCAGCAGTGCCGGGATCGACCGGAATCAGCCCCAGCATTTT. Its translation: CASSAGIDRNQPQHF.

This clonotype came up a few times. The chain couples TRBV20-1 to TRBJ2-2; 7 nucleotides match TRBD1. This CDR3 is 16 amino acids long. V was pared by 1 base and J by 3 bases, with 8 bases of the junction left unmatched. CDR1 is DFQATT, CDR2 SNEGSKA, per germline (reference sequence). CDR3 DNA sequence: TGCAGTGCTAGAGTTCCCCCCGGGACAGACACCGGGGAGCTGTTTTTT. It is translated as CSARVPPGTDTGELFF.

This clonotype was counted a few times. This rearrangement joins TRBV20-1 to TRBJ2-1; the D is unclear. Germline V CDR1 and CDR2: DFQATT, SNEGSKA (reference sequence). V was shortened by 5 bases and J by 5 bases, with 22 bases between the two germline ends. The CDR3 loop spans 16 amino acids. The DNA of the CDR3 is TGCAGTGCTGGAAAGAGGTCAGCGCGAACGGACAATGAGCAGTTCTTC. It specifies CSAGKRSARTDNEQFF.

Ten or more counts support this clonotype. The chain carries TRBV24-1 and TRBJ2-1, with 13 bases identical to TRBD2. CDR1 is KGHDR, CDR2 SFDVKD, per germline. Trimming at V came to 4 bases and at J to 3 bases, leaving 5 bases not matched to a gene. CDR3 size: 17 residues. In nucleotides, the CDR3 is TGTGCCACCAGTGACGCCGGGACTAGCGGGAACTACAATGAGCAGTTCTTC. Its protein product is CATSDAGTSGNYNEQFF.

The chain combines TRBV12-3 or TRBV12-4 with TRBJ2-5; D uncertain. This CDR3 spans 14 amino acids. V dropped 1 base and J dropped 1 base, with 7 bases sitting between them. CDR3 sequence reads: CASSLDASQETQYF. CDR3 sequence (DNA): TGTGCCAGCAGTTTAGATGCCAGCCAAGAGACCCAGTACTTC.

This clonotype has just a few counts. V usage is TRBV20-1 and J usage is TRBJ1-4; a possible D gene is TRBD1 (5 bases). Per the germline V gene, CDR1 is DFQATT and CDR2 is SNEGSKA (reference sequence). Trimming left V 6 bases short and J 4 bases short, with 12 bases between. CDR3 length equals 13 residues. CDR3 in amino acids: CSAIQDINEKLFF. The CDR3 bases are TGCAGTGCAATACAGGACATTAATGAAAAACTGTTTTTT.

The V call is TRBV18, the J call TRBJ2-1; tentatively, D is TRBD1 (6 bases). The V gene's germline CDR1 is KGHSH and CDR2 LQKENI. The V and J ends lost 3 bases and 8 bases respectively, with 17 bases between them. The CDR3 sequence is 15 residues long. Here the CDR3 reads CASSPAAQGFDEQFF. The CDR3 nucleotides are TGTGCCAGCTCACCGGCGGCACAGGGTTTCGATGAGCAGTTCTTC.

The chain employs TRBV29-1 and TRBJ1-1; D uncertain. This CDR3 is built from 13 residues. CDR1 and CDR2 (germline): SQVTM, ANQGSEA. V was cut by 5 bases and J by 1 base, with 11 bases left in between. The CDR3 loop is CSVSWTGNTEAFF. For the CDR3, the DNA is TGCAGCGTTTCCTGGACGGGGAACACTGAAGCTTTCTTT. Complete variable domain (other parts from reference TRBV29-1 and TRBJ1-1): SAVISQKPSRDICQRGTSLTIQCQVDSQVTMMFWYRQQPGQSLTLIATANQGSEATYESGFVIDKFPISRPNLTFSTLTVSNMSPEDSSIYLCSVSWTGNTEAFFGQGTRLTVV.

This chain connects TRBV5-1 to TRBJ2-5; no clear D gene. The J call may not be correct, given that the DNA end is closer to TRBJ2-1. Germline assignment: CDR1 SGHRS and CDR2 YFSETQ. This CDR3 region has 15 residues. As DNA, the CDR3 is TGCGCCAGCAGCTTGGCCGTCCTAGAGAGAAATGAGCAGTTCTTC. It codes for CASSLAVLERNEQFF.

This clonotype was counted between two and nine times. V gene TRBV6-5 combines with J gene TRBJ2-2; TRBD1 is a possible D gene (6 bases). Germline V lookup: CDR1 MNHEY, CDR2 SVGAGI. V was shortened by 6 bases and J by 1 base, with 9 bases between the two germline ends. The CDR3 extends over 14 amino acids. This CDR3 reads CASRETGNTGELFF. The DNA of the CDR3 is TGTGCCAGCAGGGAGACAGGGAACACCGGGGAGCTGTTTTTT.